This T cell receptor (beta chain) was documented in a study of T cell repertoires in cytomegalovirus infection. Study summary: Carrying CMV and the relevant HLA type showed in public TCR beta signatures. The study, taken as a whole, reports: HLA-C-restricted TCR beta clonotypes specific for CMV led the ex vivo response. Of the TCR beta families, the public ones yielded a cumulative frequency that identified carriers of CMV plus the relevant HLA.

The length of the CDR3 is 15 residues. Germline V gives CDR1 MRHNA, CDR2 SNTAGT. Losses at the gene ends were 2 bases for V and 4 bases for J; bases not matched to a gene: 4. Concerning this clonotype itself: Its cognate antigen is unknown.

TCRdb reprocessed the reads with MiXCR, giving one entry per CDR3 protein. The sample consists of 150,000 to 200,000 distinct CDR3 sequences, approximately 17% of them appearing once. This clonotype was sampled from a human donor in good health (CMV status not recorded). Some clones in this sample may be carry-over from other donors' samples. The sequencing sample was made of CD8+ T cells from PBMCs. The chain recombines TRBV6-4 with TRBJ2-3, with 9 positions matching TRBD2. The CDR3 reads CASSDGGGAADTQYF. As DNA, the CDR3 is TGTGCCAGCAGTGACGGCGGGGGGGCCGCAGATACGCAGTATTTT.